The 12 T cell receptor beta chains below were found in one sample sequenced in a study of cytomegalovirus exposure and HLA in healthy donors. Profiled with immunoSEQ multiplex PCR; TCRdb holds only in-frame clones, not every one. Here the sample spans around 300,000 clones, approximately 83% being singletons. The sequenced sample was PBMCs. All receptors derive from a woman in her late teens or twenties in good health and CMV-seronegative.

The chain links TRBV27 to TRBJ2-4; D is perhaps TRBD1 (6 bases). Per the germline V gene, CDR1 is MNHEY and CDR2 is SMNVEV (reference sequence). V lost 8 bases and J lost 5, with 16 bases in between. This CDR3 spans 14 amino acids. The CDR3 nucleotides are TGTGCCAGCGCCGCTCAGGGGTCGGAAAACATTCAGTACTTC. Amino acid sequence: CASAAQGSENIQYF.

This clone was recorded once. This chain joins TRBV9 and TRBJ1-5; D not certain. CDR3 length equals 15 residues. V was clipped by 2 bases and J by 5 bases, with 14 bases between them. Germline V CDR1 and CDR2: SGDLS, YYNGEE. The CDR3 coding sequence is TGTGCCAGCAGCGTCCGAGGAGAGCGCGATCAGCCCCAGCATTTT. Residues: CASSVRGERDQPQHF. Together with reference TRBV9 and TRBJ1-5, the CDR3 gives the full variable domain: DSGVTQTPKHLITATGQRVTLRCSPRSGDLSVYWYQQSLDQGLQFLIQYYNGEERAKGNILERFSAQQFPDLHSELNLSSLELGDSALYFCASSVRGERDQPQHFGDGTRLSIL.

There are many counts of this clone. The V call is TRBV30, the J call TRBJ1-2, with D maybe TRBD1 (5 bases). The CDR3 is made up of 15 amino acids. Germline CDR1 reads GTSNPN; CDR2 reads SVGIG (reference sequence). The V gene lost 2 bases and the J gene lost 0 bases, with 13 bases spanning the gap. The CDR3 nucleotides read TGTGCCTGGAGTACCTCGGGGGAGGCTAACTATGGCTACACCTTC. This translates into CAWSTSGEANYGYTF.

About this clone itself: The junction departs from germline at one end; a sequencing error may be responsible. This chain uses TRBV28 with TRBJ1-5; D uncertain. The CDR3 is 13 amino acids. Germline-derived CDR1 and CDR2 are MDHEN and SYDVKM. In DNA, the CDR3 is TGTGCCACCAGTGACAAGAGCAATCAGCCCCAGCATTTT. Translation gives CATSDKSNQPQHF.

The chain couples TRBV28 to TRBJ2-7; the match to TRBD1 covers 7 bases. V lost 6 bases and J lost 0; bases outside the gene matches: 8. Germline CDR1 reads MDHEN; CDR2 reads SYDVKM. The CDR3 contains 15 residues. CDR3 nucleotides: TGTGCCAGCAGCCGAGGACAGGACGCCTCCTACGAGCAGTACTTC. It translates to CASSRGQDASYEQYF. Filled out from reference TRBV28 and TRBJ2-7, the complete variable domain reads DVKVTQSSRYLVKRTGEKVFLECVQDMDHENMFWYRQDPGLGLRLIYFSYDVKMKEKGDIPEGYSVSREKKERFSLILESASTNQTSMYLCASSRGQDASYEQYFGPGTRLTVT.

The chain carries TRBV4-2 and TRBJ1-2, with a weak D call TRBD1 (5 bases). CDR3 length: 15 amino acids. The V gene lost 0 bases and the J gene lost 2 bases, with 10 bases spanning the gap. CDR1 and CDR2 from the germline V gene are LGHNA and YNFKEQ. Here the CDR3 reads CASSQENRRNYGYTF. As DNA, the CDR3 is TGTGCCAGCAGCCAAGAAAACAGGAGAAACTATGGCTACACCTTC.

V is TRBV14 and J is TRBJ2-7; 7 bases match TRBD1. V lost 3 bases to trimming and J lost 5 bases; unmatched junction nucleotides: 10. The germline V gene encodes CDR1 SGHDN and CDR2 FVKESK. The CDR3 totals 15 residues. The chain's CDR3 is CASSQWMGQSHEQYF. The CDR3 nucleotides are TGTGCCAGCAGCCAGTGGATGGGACAGTCCCACGAGCAGTACTTC.

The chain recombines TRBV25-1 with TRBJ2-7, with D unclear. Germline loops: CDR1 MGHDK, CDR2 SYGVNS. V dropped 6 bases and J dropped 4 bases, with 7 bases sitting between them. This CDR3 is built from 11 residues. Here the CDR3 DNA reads TGTGCCAGCAGCGGTTCATACGAGCAGTACTTC. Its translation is CASSGSYEQYF.

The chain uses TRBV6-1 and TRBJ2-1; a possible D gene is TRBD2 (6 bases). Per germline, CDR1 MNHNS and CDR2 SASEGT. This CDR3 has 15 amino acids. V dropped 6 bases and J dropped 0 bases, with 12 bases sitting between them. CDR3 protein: CASRTDGSSYNEQFF. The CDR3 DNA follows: TGTGCCAGCAGGACGGACGGGAGCTCCTACAATGAGCAGTTCTTC.

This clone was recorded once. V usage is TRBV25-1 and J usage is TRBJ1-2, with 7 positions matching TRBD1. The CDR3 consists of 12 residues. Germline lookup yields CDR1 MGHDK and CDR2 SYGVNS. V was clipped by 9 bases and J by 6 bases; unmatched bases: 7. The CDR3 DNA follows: TGTGCCAGTCTAGGGGGCTGGAATGGCTACACCTTC. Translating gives CASLGGWNGYTF.

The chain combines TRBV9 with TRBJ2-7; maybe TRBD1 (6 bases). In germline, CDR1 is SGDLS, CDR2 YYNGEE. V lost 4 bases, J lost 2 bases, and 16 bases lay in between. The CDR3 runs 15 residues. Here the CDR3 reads CASSLSQGPTYEQYF. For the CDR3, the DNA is TGTGCCAGCAGCCTCTCCCAGGGGCCTACCTACGAGCAGTACTTC.

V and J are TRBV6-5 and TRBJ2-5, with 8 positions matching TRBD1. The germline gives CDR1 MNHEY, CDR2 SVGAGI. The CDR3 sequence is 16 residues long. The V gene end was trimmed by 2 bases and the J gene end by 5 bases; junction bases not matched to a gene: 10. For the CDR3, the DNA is TGTGCCAGCAGTTACAGGTCGGGACAGGAGGGCGAGACCCAGTACTTC. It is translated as CASSYRSGQEGETQYF.